This T cell receptor beta chain was recorded in a study of T cells in tuberculosis. Across the study: T cells were selected with CD1B tetramers loaded with glucose monomycolate. Findings and limits, study-wide: Active tuberculosis TCR-alpha repertoires lay closer to GMM-specific TCRs than IGRA-negative controls, suggesting clonal expansion. Shorter CDR3-alpha in active tuberculosis partly drove smaller distances.

Libraries were prepared by immunoSEQ multiplex PCR; TCRdb keeps only in-frame clonotypes and omits some of them. The sample consists of tens of thousands of clones, 93% of them appearing once. Trimming stripped 10 bases from V and 4 bases from J, with 22 bases between. Looked up from germline, CDR1 is MNHEY and CDR2 is SMNVEV (reference sequence). The CDR3 length is 15 residues. This clone was seen a single time. The antigen is unknown. Each clinical donor contributed on average about 100,000 T cells from unsorted cryopreserved PBMC. The chain couples TRBV27 to TRBJ1-2; unclear D gene. The source of this sequence is a donor between 10 and 35 years old with latent tuberculosis or without tuberculosis infection. Sequencing input: PBMCs. The CDR3 sequence: CATSGEGPYGYGYTF. The CDR3 DNA is TGTGCCACCAGCGGGGAGGGCCCGTACGGCTATGGCTACACCTTC.